The 22 T cell receptor beta chains given below trace back to one sample, sequenced in a study of T cell changes during pregnancy in multiple sclerosis. Sequencing was performed with immunoSEQ multiplex PCR; in TCRdb, only in-frame clones are kept and a portion is missing. The sample lists tens of thousands of clones, 90% occurring once. Here the sequenced sample was CD8+ T cells from peripheral blood mononuclear cells, taken in the third trimester of pregnancy. These receptors all stem from a female donor with multiple sclerosis, enrolled in a pregnancy study.

This chain connects TRBV28 to TRBJ2-7, with D tentatively TRBD2 (6 bases). V was shortened by 4 bases and J by 4 bases, with 20 bases between the two germline ends. The V gene's germline CDR1 is MDHEN and CDR2 SYDVKM. This CDR3 has 16 amino acids. The CDR3 loop reads CASSYPIRRGKYEQYF. In DNA, the CDR3 is TGTGCCAGCAGTTACCCAATCAGACGGGGGAAGTACGAGCAGTACTTC.

V gene TRBV6-1 combines with J gene TRBJ1-3; TRBD1 might be the D (6 bases). The CDR3 runs to 15 residues. Trimming shortened V by 3 bases and J by 0 bases, and 9 bases separated the two germline ends. Germline V gene lookup returns CDR1 MNHNS and CDR2 SASEGT. This CDR3 is CASSDRQDSGNTIYF. CDR3 coding DNA: TGTGCCAGCAGTGACCGACAGGACTCTGGAAACACCATATATTTT.

The V and J genes are TRBV6-1 and TRBJ1-3; no clear D gene. Germline V CDR1 and CDR2: MNHNS, SASEGT. This CDR3 is 16 amino acids long. V was pared by 4 bases and J by 0 bases, with 13 bases between. This chain's CDR3 is CASSALLRSSGNTIYF. The CDR3 bases are TGTGCCAGCAGTGCCCTTCTCCGGAGCTCTGGAAACACCATATATTTT.

This sequence joins TRBV7-2 and TRBJ2-5, with 10 bases identical to TRBD2. From germline, CDR1 is SGHTA and CDR2 FQGNSA. After removal of 5 bases from V and 5 bases from J, the junction contained 8 bases not matched to a gene. The CDR3 runs 15 residues. The CDR3 DNA reads TGTGCCAGCAGCCCTAGCGGGGGCCCCCGGGAGACCCAGTACTTC. It specifies CASSPSGGPRETQYF. Supplemented by reference TRBV7-2 and TRBJ2-5, the full variable domain reads GAGVSQSPSNKVTEKGKDVELRCDPISGHTALYWYRQSLGQGLEFLIYFQGNSAPDKSGLPSDRFSAERTGGSVSTLTIQRTQQEDSAVYLCASSPSGGPRETQYFGPGTRLLVL.

This clone showed up just a few times. This chain uses TRBV6-4 with TRBJ2-2; D perhaps matches TRBD2 (6 bases). Germline CDR1 reads MRHNA; CDR2 reads SNTAGT. The germline V and J ends were trimmed by 3 bases and 4 bases, with 9 bases remaining between them. CDR3 length equals 14 residues. CDR3: CASSEEGGTGELFF. In DNA form, the CDR3 reads TGTGCCAGCAGTGAAGAGGGAGGCACCGGGGAGCTGTTTTTT.

This chain links TRBV5-6 with TRBJ2-2; TRBD1 agrees at 9 bases. Germline CDR1 and CDR2: SGHDT and YYEEEE. This CDR3 spans 15 amino acids. The trim removed 3 bases at V and 7 bases at J, leaving 7 bases unmatched. The CDR3 nucleotides read TGTGCCAGCAGCTCGGGGACAGGGAATGACGGGGAGCTGTTTTTT. This encodes CASSSGTGNDGELFF.

This clone has only a few counts. The gene calls are TRBV28 and TRBJ2-3; TRBD1 matches 7 bases. Germline V gene lookup returns CDR1 MDHEN and CDR2 SYDVKM. The V and J ends lost 7 bases and 1 base, in that order; junction bases with no gene match: 8. The CDR3 has 15 amino acids. In DNA, the CDR3 is TGTGCCAGCACGGCAGGGGGTGTTCGCACAGATACGCAGTATTTT. Its protein product is CASTAGGVRTDTQYF.

The chain carries TRBV10-3 and TRBJ1-5; a possible D gene is TRBD1 (6 bases). V was trimmed by 0 bases and J by 4 bases, leaving 10 bases between them. The CDR3 has 15 residues. CDR1 is ENHRY and CDR2 is SYGVKD in the germline V gene. CDR3 nucleotide sequence: TGTGCCATCAGTGAGTCGGGAGGGGGGAATCAGCCCCAGCATTTT. It yields the protein CAISESGGGNQPQHF.

The V call is TRBV27, the J call TRBJ2-1; tentative D call: TRBD2 (5 bases). The CDR3 length is 16 residues. The germline CDR1 and CDR2 sequences are MNHEY and SMNVEV (reference sequence). V gave up 6 bases and J gave up 0 bases, with 15 bases separating them. This CDR3 reads CASSLTTPSSYNEQFF. The CDR3 nucleotides read TGTGCCAGCAGCTTGACTACCCCGAGCTCCTACAATGAGCAGTTCTTC.

The rearrangement joins TRBV28 to TRBJ2-2; the match to TRBD1 covers 9 bases. The germline V gene has CDR1 MDHEN and CDR2 SYDVKM. Trimming removed 6 bases from V and 5 bases from J; junction bases left unmatched: 10. The CDR3 runs to 16 residues. The CDR3 reads CASSQDRGRDTGELFF. Here the CDR3 DNA reads TGTGCCAGCAGCCAGGACAGGGGTCGTGATACCGGGGAGCTGTTTTTT.

This chain uses TRBV27 with TRBJ2-1; a weak D match, TRBD1 (6 bases). The CDR3 length is 12 residues. V dropped 5 bases and J dropped 10 bases, with 12 bases sitting between them. CDR1 is MNHEY, CDR2 SMNVEV, per germline (reference sequence). DNA of the CDR3: TGTGCCAGCAGTCTCCAGGGGCGGGAGCAGTTCTTC. Translated, it gives CASSLQGREQFF.

V and J are TRBV27 and TRBJ2-7; 8 bases agree with TRBD1. V dropped 5 bases and J dropped 7; count of bases not matched to a gene: 7. The CDR3 consists of 13 residues. From germline, CDR1 is MNHEY and CDR2 SMNVEV (reference sequence). The chain's CDR3 is CASSLSTGEEQYF. The CDR3 nucleotides read TGTGCCAGCAGTCTCTCGACAGGGGAAGAGCAGTACTTC.

This chain connects TRBV5-6 to TRBJ2-5, with TRBD2 identical over 8 bases. V gave up 0 bases and J gave up 5 bases; unmatched junction bases: 6. CDR3 length equals 15 residues. The V gene's germline CDR1 is SGHDT and CDR2 YYEEEE. The CDR3 DNA reads TGTGCCAGCAGCTTGGCACTTACGGGGGGGGAGACCCAGTACTTC. This encodes CASSLALTGGETQYF.

The chain employs TRBV7-2 and TRBJ2-7; 7 bases are a match to TRBD1. Trimming took 0 bases from V and 2 from J; bases not matched to a gene: 7. Germline V lookup: CDR1 SGHTA, CDR2 FQGNSA. This CDR3 spans 16 amino acids. DNA for the CDR3: TGTGCCAGCAGCTTAGCAACAGGGGTGGGTGCCTACGAGCAGTACTTC. It encodes CASSLATGVGAYEQYF.

The V gene is TRBV27, the J gene TRBJ1-1; perhaps TRBD1 as D (5 bases). Trimming shortened V by 0 bases and J by 4 bases, and 15 bases separated the two germline ends. Germline lookup yields CDR1 MNHEY and CDR2 SMNVEV (reference sequence). This CDR3 region has 16 residues. Written as DNA, the CDR3 is TGTGCCAGCAGTTTATCCGGGGGAGGATTGGGCACTGAAGCTTTCTTT. Amino acid sequence: CASSLSGGGLGTEAFF.

The rearrangement links TRBV9 to TRBJ2-1, with 9 bases that match TRBD2. V trimming: 4 bases; J trimming: 3 bases; junction bases outside the gene matches: 5. This CDR3 spans 15 amino acids. CDR1 and CDR2 from the germline V gene are SGDLS and YYNGEE. The CDR3 DNA follows: TGTGCCAGCAGCCCCCTTAGCGGGAGCTACAATGAGCAGTTCTTC. It translates to CASSPLSGSYNEQFF.

This rearrangement joins TRBV27 to TRBJ1-6; 8 bases map to TRBD1. Germline V gene lookup returns CDR1 MNHEY and CDR2 SMNVEV (reference sequence). This CDR3 has 14 amino acids. V was clipped by 5 bases and J by 14 bases; unmatched bases: 11. The CDR3 loop reads CASSLGTGVDTLHF. CDR3 nucleotide sequence: TGTGCCAGCAGTCTCGGGACAGGCGTCGACACCCTCCACTTT.

The chain recombines TRBV4-3 with TRBJ2-7, with a weak D call TRBD1 (5 bases). CDR3 size: 15 residues. Per the germline V gene, CDR1 is LGHNA and CDR2 is YSLEER. Trimming stripped 5 bases from V and 1 base from J, with 15 bases between. The CDR3 DNA reads TGCGCCAGCAGCGCCGACAGAGGCGAATCCTACGAGCAGTACTTC. Its protein is CASSADRGESYEQYF.

This clone was counted a single time. This chain connects TRBV19 to TRBJ1-6; 7 bases are shared with TRBD1. The CDR3 is made up of 14 amino acids. Per germline, CDR1 LNHDA and CDR2 SQIVND (reference sequence). The J segment lost 11 bases and the V segment lost 3 bases, leaving 7 bases of the junction unmatched. The CDR3 sequence is CASSMTGSGAPLHF. In DNA form, the CDR3 reads TGTGCCAGTAGTATGACAGGGAGTGGGGCACCCCTCCACTTT.

V usage is TRBV28 and J usage is TRBJ2-5, with D hard to call. The CDR3 contains 12 residues. Trimming pared 11 bases from V and 5 bases from J, leaving 15 bases between. Per the germline V gene, CDR1 is MDHEN and CDR2 is SYDVKM. This chain's CDR3 is CAVWASSETQYF. The CDR3 DNA is TGTGCCGTTTGGGCGAGCAGCGAGACCCAGTACTTC.

The rearrangement links TRBV6-5 to TRBJ2-7; no reliable D call. CDR3 length equals 14 residues. V gave up 6 bases and J gave up 2 bases, with 14 bases separating them. The V gene's germline CDR1 is MNHEY and CDR2 SVGAGI. Written as DNA, the CDR3 is TGTGCCAGCAGGACGACACCAAATGCCTACGAGCAGTACTTC. It specifies CASRTTPNAYEQYF.

CDR3 in DNA: TGTGCCAGCAGTGAGGGACTGTCGACCTATGAGCAGTTCTTC. Protein product: CASSEGLSTYEQFF. V usage is TRBV6-1 and J usage is TRBJ2-1, with D possibly being TRBD2 (6 bases). V gave up 3 bases and J gave up 8 bases, with 14 bases separating them. The CDR3 runs to 14 residues. Germline assignment: CDR1 MNHNS and CDR2 SASEGT.